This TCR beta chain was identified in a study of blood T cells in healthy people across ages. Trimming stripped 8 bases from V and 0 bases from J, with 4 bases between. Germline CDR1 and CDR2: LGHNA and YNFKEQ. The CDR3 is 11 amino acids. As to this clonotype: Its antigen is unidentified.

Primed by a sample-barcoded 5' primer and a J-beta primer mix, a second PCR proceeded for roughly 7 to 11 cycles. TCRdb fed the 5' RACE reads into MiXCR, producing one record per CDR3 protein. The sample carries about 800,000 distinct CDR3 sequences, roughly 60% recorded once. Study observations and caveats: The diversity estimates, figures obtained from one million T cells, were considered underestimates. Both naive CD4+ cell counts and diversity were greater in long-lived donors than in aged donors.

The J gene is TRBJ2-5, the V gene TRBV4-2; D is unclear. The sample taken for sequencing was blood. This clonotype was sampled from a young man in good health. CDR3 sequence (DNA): TGTGCCAGCGGAAACCAAGAGACCCAGTACTTC. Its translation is CASGNQETQYF.